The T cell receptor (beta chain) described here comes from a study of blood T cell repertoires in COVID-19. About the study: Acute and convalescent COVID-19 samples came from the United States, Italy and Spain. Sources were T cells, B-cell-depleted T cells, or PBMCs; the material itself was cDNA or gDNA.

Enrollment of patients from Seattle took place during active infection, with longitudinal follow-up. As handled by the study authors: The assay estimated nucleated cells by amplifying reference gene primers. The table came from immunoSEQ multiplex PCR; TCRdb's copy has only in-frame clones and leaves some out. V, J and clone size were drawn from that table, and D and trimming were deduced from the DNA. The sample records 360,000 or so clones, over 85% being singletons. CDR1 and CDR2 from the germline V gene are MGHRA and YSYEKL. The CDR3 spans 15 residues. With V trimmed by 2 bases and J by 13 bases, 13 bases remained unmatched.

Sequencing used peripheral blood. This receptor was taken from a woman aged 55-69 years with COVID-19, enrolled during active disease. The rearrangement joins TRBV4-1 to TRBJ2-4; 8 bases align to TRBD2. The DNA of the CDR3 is TGCGCCAGCAGCCAAAGGTTTAGCGGGGAGAACCCGCAGTACTTC. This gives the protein CASSQRFSGENPQYF.